This note documents a single T cell receptor (beta chain) sequence. The CDR3 is made up of 15 amino acids. The ends were cut back, 3 bases at V and 2 bases at J, with 11 bases in the middle. Germline V lookup: CDR1 SNHLY, CDR2 FYNNEI. This entry belongs to a study of T cell changes during pregnancy in multiple sclerosis. The repertoire was sequenced with immunoSEQ multiplex PCR; TCRdb's copy has only in-frame clones and lacks some. Of 55,000 to 70,000 clones in the sample, 90% were seen once. Here the sequenced sample was peripheral blood, taken in the first trimester of pregnancy. V gene TRBV2 combines with J gene TRBJ1-3; tentatively, D is TRBD1 (5 bases). This TCR was sampled from a female donor in good health, enrolled as a control in a pregnancy study. CDR3 in amino acids: CASSEGRGTGNTIYF. The CDR3 bases are TGTGCCAGCAGTGAGGGAAGGGGCACTGGAAACACCATATATTTT.